Included here is one TCR beta chain sequence, with context. This specimen comes from a study of cytomegalovirus exposure and HLA in healthy donors. The PCR was carried out with 60 Vbeta primers and 13 Jbeta primers. Generated by immunoSEQ multiplex PCR, the TCRdb table keeps only in-frame clones and is missing some. The sample has more than 150,000 clones, approximately 80% seen once. This TCR was recovered from a woman aged 45-65 years in good health and CMV-seropositive. The source material was PBMCs.

Written as DNA, the CDR3 is TGTGCCTGGACTCCGGGACTTCTCCAAGAGACCCAGTACTTC. Protein: CAWTPGLLQETQYF. The chain joins TRBV30 to TRBJ2-5; a weak D match, TRBD2 (6 bases). Germline assignment: CDR1 GTSNPN and CDR2 SVGIG (reference sequence). CDR3 length: 14 residues. Trimming removed 4 bases at V and 1 base at J, with 13 bases between.